This T cell receptor beta chain was recovered during a study of blood T cell repertoires in COVID-19. Cohort 3 recovery required two negative PCRs, clearance, or symptom resolution. Only in-frame clones appear in the TCRdb table, and some are missing; sequencing was by immunoSEQ multiplex PCR. Among some 320,000 clones listed, roughly nine tenths were seen once. There are 16 residues in the CDR3. Germline assignment: CDR1 MNHEY and CDR2 SVGEGT. Deletions cut 4 bases from V and 2 bases from J, with 16 bases between. The sequence was collected from a man in his 60s who had recovered from COVID-19. The source material was PBMCs or T cells enriched from blood (not recorded which). The chain uses TRBV6-2 or TRBV6-3 and TRBJ2-3; tentative D call: TRBD1 (5 bases). CDR3 amino acids: CASSSWGGQFTDTQYF. DNA for the CDR3: TGTGCCAGCAGTTCCTGGGGTGGACAATTCACAGATACGCAGTATTTT.